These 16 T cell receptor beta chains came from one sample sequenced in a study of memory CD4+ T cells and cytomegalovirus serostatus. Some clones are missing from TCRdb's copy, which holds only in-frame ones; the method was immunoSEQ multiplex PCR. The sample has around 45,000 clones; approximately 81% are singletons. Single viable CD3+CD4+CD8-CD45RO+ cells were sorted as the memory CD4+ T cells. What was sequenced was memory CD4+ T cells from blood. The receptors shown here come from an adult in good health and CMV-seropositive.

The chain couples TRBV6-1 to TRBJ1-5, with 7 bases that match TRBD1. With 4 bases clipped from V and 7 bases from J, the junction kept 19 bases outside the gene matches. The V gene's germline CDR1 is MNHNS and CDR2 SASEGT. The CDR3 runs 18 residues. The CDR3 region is CASSGQSYGDSQGQPQHF. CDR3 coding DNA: TGTGCCAGCAGTGGGCAATCCTACGGGGACAGCCAGGGACAGCCCCAGCATTTT.

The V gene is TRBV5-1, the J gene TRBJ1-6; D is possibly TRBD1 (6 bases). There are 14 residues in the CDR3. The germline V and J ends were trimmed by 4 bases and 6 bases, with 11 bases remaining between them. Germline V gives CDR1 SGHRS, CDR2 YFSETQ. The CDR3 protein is CASSPVDSNSPLHF. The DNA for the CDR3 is TGCGCCAGCAGCCCCGTGGACAGTAATTCACCCCTCCACTTT.

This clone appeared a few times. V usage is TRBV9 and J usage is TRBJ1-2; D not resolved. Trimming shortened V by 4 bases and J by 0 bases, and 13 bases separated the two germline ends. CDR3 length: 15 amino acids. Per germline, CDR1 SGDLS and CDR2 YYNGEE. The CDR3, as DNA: TGTGCCAGCAGCCTCGCCTCCGGCACTAACTATGGCTACACCTTC. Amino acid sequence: CASSLASGTNYGYTF.

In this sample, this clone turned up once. The CDR3 sequence: CASSLRQANTEAFF. The CDR3 nucleotides are TGTGCCAGCTCACTCAGACAGGCGAACACTGAAGCTTTCTTT. The chain recombines TRBV19 with TRBJ1-1, with TRBD1 as a possible D gene (6 bases). This CDR3 region has 14 residues. The germline V gene encodes CDR1 LNHDA and CDR2 SQIVND (reference sequence). V was pared by 9 bases and J by 1 base, with 15 bases between.

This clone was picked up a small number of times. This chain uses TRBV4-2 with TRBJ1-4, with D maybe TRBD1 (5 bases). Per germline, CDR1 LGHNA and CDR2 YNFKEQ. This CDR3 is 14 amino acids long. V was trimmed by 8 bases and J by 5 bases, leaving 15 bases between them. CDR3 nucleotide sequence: TGTGCCAGCTCAATGATACAGGAAAATGAAAAACTGTTTTTT. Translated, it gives CASSMIQENEKLFF.

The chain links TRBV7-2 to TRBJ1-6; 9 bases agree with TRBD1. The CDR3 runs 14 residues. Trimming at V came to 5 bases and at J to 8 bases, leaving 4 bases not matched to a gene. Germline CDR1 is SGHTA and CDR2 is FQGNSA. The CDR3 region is CASSPGQGDSPLHF. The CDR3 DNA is TGTGCCAGCAGCCCGGGACAGGGAGATTCACCCCTCCACTTT. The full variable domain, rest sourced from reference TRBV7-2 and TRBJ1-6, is GAGVSQSPSNKVTEKGKDVELRCDPISGHTALYWYRQSLGQGLEFLIYFQGNSAPDKSGLPSDRFSAERTGGSVSTLTIQRTQQEDSAVYLCASSPGQGDSPLHFGNGTRLTVT.

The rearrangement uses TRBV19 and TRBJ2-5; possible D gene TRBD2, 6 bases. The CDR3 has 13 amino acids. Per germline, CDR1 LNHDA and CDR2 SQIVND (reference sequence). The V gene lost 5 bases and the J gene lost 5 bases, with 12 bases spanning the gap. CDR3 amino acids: CASSGEVWETQYF. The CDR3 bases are TGTGCCAGTAGTGGGGAGGTCTGGGAGACCCAGTACTTC.

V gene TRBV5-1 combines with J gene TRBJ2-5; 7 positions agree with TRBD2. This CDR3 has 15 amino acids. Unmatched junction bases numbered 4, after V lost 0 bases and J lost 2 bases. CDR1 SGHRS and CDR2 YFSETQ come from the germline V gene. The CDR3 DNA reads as TGCGCCAGCAGCTTGGGAGCGGGGTCTCAAGAGACCCAGTACTTC. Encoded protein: CASSLGAGSQETQYF. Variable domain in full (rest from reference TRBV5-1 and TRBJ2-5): KAGVTQTPRYLIKTRGQQVTLSCSPISGHRSVSWYQQTPGQGLQFLFEYFSETQRNKGNFPGRFSGRQFSNSRSEMNVSTLELGDSALYLCASSLGAGSQETQYFGPGTRLLVL.

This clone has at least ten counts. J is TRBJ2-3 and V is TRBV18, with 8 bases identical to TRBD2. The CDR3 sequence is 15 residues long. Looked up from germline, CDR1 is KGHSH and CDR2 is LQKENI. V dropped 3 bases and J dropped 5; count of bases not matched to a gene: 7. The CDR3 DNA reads TGTGCCAGCTCACCTCTGACTAGCGTGGGAGATACGCAGTATTTT. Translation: CASSPLTSVGDTQYF.

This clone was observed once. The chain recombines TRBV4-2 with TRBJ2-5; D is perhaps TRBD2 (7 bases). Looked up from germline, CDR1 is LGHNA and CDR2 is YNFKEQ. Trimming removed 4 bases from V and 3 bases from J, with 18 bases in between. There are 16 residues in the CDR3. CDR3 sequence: CASSRQTGAGEETQYF. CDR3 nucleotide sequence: TGTGCCAGCAGCCGCCAGACGGGGGCGGGAGAAGAGACCCAGTACTTC.

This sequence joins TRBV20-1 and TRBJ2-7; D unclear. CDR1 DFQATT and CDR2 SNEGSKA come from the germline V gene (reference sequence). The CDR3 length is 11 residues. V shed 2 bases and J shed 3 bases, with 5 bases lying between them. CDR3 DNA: TGCAGTGCTAGATTTGGCTACGAGCAGTACTTC. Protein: CSARFGYEQYF.

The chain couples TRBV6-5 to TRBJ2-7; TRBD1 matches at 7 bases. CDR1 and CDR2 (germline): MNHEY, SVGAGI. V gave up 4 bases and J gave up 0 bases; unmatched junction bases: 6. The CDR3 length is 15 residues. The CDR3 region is CASSSAGTVSYEQYF. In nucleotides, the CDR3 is TGTGCCAGCAGTTCCGCCGGGACAGTCTCCTACGAGCAGTACTTC.

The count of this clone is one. This CDR3 is CATSRRTGRYNEQFF. DNA for the CDR3: TGTGCCACCAGCAGAAGGACAGGGAGGTACAATGAGCAGTTCTTC. The V and J genes are TRBV15 and TRBJ2-1; 8 positions match TRBD1. CDR3 size: 15 residues. V trimming: 2 bases; J trimming: 4 bases; junction bases outside the gene matches: 4. Germline CDR1 is LNHNV and CDR2 is YYDKDF (reference sequence). Filled out from reference TRBV15 and TRBJ2-1, the complete variable domain reads DAMVIQNPRYQVTQFGKPVTLSCSQTLNHNVMYWYQQKSSQAPKLLFHYYDKDFNNEADTPDNFQSRRPNTSFCFLDIRSPGLGDTAMYLCATSRRTGRYNEQFFGPGTRLTVL.

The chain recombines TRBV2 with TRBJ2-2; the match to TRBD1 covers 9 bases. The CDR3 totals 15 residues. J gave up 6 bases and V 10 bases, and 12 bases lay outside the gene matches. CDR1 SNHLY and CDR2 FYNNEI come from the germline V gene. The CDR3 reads CATESLDRGSGELFF. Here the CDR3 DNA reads TGTGCCACCGAATCGTTGGACAGGGGTTCCGGGGAGCTGTTTTTT.

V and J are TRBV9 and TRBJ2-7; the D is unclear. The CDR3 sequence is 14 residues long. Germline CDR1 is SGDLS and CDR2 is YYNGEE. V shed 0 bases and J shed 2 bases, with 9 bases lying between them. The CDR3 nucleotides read TGTGCCAGCAGCGTAGGGGCAGATACCTACGAGCAGTACTTC. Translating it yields CASSVGADTYEQYF.

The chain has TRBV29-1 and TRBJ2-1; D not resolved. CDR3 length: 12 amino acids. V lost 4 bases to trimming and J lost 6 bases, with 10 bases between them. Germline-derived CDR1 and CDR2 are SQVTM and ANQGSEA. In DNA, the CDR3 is TGCAGCGTTGGGCCTACGGGCAATGAGCAGTTCTTC. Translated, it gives CSVGPTGNEQFF.